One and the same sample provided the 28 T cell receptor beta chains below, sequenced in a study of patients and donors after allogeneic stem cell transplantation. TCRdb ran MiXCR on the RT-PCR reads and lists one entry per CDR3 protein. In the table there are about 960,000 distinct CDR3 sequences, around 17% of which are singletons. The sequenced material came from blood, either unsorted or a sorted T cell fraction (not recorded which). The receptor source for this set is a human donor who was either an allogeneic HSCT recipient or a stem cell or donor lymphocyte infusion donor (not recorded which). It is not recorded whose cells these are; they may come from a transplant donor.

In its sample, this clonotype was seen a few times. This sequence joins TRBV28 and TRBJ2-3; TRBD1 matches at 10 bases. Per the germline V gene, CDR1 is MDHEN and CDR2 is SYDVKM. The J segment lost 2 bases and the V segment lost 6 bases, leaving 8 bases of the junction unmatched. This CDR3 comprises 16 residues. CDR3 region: CASRSTGQGTTDTQYF. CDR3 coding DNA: TGTGCCAGCAGATCCACGGGACAGGGGACCACAGATACGCAGTATTTT.

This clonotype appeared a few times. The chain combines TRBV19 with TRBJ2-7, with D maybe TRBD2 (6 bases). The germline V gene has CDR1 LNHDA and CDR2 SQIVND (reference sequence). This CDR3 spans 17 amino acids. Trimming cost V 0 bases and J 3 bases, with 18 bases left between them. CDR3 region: CASSIDLWRTTNYEQYF. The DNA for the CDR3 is TGTGCCAGTAGTATAGATCTATGGAGGACTACCAACTACGAGCAGTACTTC.

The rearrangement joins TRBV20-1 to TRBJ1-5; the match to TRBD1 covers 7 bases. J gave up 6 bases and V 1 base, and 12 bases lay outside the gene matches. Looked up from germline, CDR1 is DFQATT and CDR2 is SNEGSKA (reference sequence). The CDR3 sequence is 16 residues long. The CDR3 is CSARVALQGRSQPQHF. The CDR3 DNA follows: TGCAGTGCTAGAGTGGCCCTACAGGGGAGGAGTCAGCCCCAGCATTTT.

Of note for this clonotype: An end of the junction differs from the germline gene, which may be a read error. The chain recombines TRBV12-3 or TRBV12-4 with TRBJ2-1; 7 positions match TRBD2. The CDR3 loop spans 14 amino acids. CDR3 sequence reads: CVSSSGTNYNEQFF. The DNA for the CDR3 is TGTGTCAGCAGCTCCGGGACTAACTACAATGAGCAGTTCTTC.

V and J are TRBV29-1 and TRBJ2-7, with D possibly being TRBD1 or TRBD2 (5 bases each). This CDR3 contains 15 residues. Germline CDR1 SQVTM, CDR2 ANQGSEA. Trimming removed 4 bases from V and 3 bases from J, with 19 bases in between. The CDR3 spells CSVAYLGVRVYEQYF. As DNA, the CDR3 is TGCAGCGTTGCTTATTTGGGGGTCAGGGTCTACGAGCAGTACTTC.

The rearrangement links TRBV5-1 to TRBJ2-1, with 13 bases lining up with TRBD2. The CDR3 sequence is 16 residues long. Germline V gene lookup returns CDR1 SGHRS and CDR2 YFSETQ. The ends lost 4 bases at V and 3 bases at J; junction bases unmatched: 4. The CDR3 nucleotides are TGCGCCAGCAGCACCGGGACTAGCGGGAACTACAATGAGCAGTTCTTC. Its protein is CASSTGTSGNYNEQFF.

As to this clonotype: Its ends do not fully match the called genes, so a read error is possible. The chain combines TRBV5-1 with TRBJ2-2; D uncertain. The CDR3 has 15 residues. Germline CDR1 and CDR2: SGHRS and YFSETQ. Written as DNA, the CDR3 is TGCGCCAGCAGCGGCCCAGTAGGTGACACCTGGGAGCTGTTTTTT. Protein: CASSGPVGDTWELFF.

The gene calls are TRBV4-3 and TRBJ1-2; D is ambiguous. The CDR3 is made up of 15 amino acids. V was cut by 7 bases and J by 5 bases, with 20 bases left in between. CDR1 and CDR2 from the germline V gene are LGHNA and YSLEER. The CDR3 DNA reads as TGCGCCAGCACACCCTCGAGGGCCCAGTATTATGGCTACACCTTC. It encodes CASTPSRAQYYGYTF.

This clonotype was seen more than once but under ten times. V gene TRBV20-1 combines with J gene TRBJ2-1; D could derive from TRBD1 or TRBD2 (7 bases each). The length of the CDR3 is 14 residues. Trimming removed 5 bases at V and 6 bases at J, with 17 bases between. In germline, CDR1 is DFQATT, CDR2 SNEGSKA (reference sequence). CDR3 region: CSAQGGPIPNEQFF. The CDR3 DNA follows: TGCAGTGCTCAGGGGGGGCCTATCCCCAATGAGCAGTTCTTC.

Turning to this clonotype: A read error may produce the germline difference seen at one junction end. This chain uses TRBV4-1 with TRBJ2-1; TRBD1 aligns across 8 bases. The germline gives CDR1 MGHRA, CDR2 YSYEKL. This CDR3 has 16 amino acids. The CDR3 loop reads CASSRGQGDSNNEQFF. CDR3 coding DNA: TGCGCCAGCAGCCGAGGACAGGGCGACTCCAACAATGAGCAGTTCTTC.

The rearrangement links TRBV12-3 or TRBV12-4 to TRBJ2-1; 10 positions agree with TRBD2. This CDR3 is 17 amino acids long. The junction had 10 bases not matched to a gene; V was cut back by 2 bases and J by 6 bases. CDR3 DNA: TGTGCCAGCAGTTTAAGGGGACTAGCGTCAGTCAGCAATGAGCAGTTCTTC. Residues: CASSLRGLASVSNEQFF.

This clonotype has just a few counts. The CDR3 sequence: CASSSSRDSLNYGYTF. DNA for the CDR3: TGTGCCAGCAGCTCCTCCCGGGACAGCCTTAACTATGGCTACACCTTC. The genes are TRBV13 and TRBJ1-2; 7 positions agree with TRBD1. Germline CDR1 reads PRHDT; CDR2 reads FYEKMQ (reference sequence). With V trimmed by 4 bases and J by 1 base, 9 bases remained unmatched. The CDR3 covers 16 residues.

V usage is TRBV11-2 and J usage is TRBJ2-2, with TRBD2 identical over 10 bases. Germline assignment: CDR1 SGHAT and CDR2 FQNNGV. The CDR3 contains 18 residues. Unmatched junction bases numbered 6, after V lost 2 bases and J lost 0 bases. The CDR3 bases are TGTGCCAGCAGCTTAATTGGCACTAGCGGGGCGAACACCGGGGAGCTGTTTTTT. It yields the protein CASSLIGTSGANTGELFF.

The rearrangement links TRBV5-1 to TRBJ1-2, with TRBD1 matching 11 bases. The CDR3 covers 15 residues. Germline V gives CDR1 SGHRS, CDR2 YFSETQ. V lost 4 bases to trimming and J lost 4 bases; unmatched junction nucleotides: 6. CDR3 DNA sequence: TGCGCCAGCAGCCCGCGGACAGGGGGCGGCTATGGCTACACCTTC. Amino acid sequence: CASSPRTGGGYGYTF.

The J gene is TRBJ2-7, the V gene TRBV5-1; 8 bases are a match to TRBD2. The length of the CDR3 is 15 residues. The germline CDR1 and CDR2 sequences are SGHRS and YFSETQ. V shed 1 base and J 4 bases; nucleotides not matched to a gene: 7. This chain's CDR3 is CASSLQPGGEYEQYF. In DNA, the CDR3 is TGCGCCAGCAGCTTGCAACCCGGGGGGGAATACGAGCAGTACTTC.

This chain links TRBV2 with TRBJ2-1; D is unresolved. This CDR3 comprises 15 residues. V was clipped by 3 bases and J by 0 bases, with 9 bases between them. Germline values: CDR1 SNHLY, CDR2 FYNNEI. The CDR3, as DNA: TGTGCCAGCAGTGATCTGGCAGCCTCCTACAATGAGCAGTTCTTC. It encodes CASSDLAASYNEQFF.

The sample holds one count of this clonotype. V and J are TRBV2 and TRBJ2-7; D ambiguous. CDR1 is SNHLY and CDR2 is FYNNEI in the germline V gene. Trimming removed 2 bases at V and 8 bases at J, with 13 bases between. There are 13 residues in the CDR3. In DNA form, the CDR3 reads TGTGCCAGCAGTGAATGGGTTCTCCCCCAGCAGTACTTC. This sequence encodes CASSEWVLPQQYF.

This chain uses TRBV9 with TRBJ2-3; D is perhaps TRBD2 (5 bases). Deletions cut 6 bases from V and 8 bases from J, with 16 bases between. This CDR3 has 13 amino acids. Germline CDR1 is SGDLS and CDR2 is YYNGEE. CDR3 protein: CASNVGSPGTQYF. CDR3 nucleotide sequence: TGTGCCAGCAACGTGGGGAGTCCTGGTACGCAGTATTTT.

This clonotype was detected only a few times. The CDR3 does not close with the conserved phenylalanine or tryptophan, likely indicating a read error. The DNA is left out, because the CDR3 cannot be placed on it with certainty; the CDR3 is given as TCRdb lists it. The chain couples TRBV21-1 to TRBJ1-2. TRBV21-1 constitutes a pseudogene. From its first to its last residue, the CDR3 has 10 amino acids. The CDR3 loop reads CASSKVGALR.

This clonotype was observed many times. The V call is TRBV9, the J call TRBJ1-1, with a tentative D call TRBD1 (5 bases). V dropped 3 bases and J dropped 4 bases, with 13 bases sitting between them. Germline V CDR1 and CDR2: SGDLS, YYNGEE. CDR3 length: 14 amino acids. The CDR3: CASSGTEGLTEAFF. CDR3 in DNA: TGTGCCAGCAGCGGAACGGAGGGGCTCACTGAAGCTTTCTTT.

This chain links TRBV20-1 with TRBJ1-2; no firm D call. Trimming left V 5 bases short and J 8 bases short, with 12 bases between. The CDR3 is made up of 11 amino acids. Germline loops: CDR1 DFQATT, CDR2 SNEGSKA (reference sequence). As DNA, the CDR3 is TGCAGTGCTCCAGAGGTACGAGGCTACACCTTC. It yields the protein CSAPEVRGYTF.

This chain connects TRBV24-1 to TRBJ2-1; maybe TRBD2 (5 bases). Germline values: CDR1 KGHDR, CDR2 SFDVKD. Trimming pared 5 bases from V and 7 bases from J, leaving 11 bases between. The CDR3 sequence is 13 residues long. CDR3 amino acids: CATSAELGNEQFF. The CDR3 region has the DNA TGTGCCACCAGTGCCGAACTAGGGAATGAGCAGTTCTTC.

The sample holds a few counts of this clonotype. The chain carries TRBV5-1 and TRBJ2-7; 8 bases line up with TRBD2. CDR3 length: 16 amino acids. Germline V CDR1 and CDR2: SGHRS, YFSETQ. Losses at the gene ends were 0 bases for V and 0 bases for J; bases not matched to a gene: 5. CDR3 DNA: TGCGCCAGCAGCTTGGATCCTAGCGGGCTCTCCTACGAGCAGTACTTC. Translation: CASSLDPSGLSYEQYF.

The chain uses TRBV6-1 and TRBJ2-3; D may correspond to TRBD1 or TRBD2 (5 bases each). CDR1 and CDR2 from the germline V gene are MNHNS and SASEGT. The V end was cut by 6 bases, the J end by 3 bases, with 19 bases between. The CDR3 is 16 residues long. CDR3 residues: CASRQTGRSVTDTQYF. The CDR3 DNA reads TGTGCCAGCAGGCAAACGGGACGGAGTGTGACAGATACGCAGTATTTT.

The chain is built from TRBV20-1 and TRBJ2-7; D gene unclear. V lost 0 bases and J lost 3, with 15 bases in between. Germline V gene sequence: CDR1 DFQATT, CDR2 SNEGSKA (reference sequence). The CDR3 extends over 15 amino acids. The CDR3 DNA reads TGCAGTGCTAGAGATCATGAGGAACGGTTCTACGAGCAGTACTTC. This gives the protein CSARDHEERFYEQYF.

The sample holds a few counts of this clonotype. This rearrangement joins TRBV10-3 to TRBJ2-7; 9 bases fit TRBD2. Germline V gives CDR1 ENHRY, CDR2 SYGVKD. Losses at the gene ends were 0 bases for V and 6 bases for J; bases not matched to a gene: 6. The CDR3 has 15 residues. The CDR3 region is CAISESAGGPREQYF. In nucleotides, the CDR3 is TGTGCCATCAGTGAGTCGGCGGGGGGGCCGCGCGAGCAGTACTTC.

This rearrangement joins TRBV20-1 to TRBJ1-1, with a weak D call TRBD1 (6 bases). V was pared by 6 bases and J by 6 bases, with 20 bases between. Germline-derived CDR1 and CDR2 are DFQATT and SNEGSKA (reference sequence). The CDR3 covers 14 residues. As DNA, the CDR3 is TGCAGTGCCCCAAGAGGGGGATTAAGAGCTGAAGCTTTCTTT. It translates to CSAPRGGLRAEAFF.

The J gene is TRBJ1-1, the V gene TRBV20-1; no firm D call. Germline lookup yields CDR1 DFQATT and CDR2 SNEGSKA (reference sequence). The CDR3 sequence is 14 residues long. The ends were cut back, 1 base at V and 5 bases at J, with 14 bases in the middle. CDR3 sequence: CSARVGGRVTEAFF. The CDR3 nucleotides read TGCAGTGCTAGAGTAGGAGGGAGAGTGACTGAAGCTTTCTTT.